This entry concerns a single TCR beta chain. Antigen specificity is unknown. These data belong to a study of beta chain features in type 1 diabetes. Expressed TCRB transcripts were sequenced, since all the RNA that had been isolated was reverse transcribed. Using immunoSEQ multiplex PCR, the repertoire was profiled, and TCRdb retains in-frame clones only, with some absent. The table lists about 270,000 clones, roughly an eighth of them singletons. V lost 2 bases to trimming and J lost 5 bases, with 10 bases between them. The CDR3 runs 14 residues. The germline gives CDR1 SGHDN, CDR2 FVKESK. Overall study findings and caveats: Across all four CD4+ subsets, people with type 1 diabetes showed modestly shorter TCRB CDR3s. A pattern of fewer insertions and more deletions at VDJ junctions was seen in type 1 diabetes patients. The question of HLA type influencing TCRB rearrangement was one that remained unresolved here. Naive, central memory and Treg TCRB repertoires seemed to resemble each other more closely in patients than they did in healthy donors.

This clonotype was obtained from a man aged 25 to 40 with type 1 diabetes. Sequenced material: naive CD4+ T cells from blood. The V call is TRBV14, the J call TRBJ1-5; no reliable D call. CDR3 nucleotides: TGTGCCAGCAGCCAATCGGGAACCGATCAGCCCCAGCATTTT. It specifies CASSQSGTDQPQHF.